This T cell receptor (beta chain) was sequenced in a study of identical twins (dated by TCRdb to the mid-2010s). Regarding the study in general: TCR alpha and beta repertoires from monozygotic twins, unrelated adults of various ages and cord blood were deep-sequenced to test whether fetal clonotypes persist. Replicate twin experiments were performed at different times using different library preparation protocols to rule out contamination. Paper-wide results and their limitations: Compared with coincidental sharing between unrelated individuals, an excess of low generation-probability sequences was observed among out-of-frame TCR alpha sequences shared between twins. In beta out-of-frame sequences, excess twin sharing was weaker, because having fewer shared sequences lowered the signal-to-noise ratio. Abundant cord blood beta clonotypes carried fewer insertions; young adult naive repertoires showed a weaker similar trend, while memory repertoires showed none. Because the same donors could not be followed over many years, the conclusions depended on cross-sectional statistical analysis. In monozygotic twins, out-of-frame TCR alpha sharing was systematically underestimated by recombination models, although the models agreed with sharing between unrelated individuals. Invariant T cells such as MAIT and iNKT could partly confound zero-insertion analyses, although diverse VJ usage argued against such confounding for most clonotypes.

In the case of this clonotype: What antigen it recognizes has not been identified. Within one base of it there is no much larger clone, and no base qualities were kept.

Trimming removed 5 bases from V and 4 bases from J; the gene matches leave 11 bases unexplained. Based on the germline V gene, the CDR1 and CDR2 sequences are MNHNS and SASEGT. From its cysteine to its phenylalanine, the CDR3 spans 16 amino acids. Solely the CDR3 DNA is kept, with 48 bases framed from the first base. Every donor in the study was a healthy Caucasian. The twin cohort comprised three pairs of female monozygotic twins, all aged roughly 18 to 29 years. CD4+ and CD8+ T cell populations were isolated with positive isolation kits from Invitrogen. The method was 5' RACE. TCRdb lists the instrument as Illumina HiSeq 2000. Template switching introduced a universal primer binding site; the final cDNA contained a unique molecular identifier, enabling accurate counting of TCR cDNA molecules. First-strand cDNA for TCR alpha and beta chains was synthesized from specific primers in the conserved constant-segment region. Each cDNA library was double barcoded, with a SMART-Mk sample barcode plus Illumina barcodes, to control for contamination. TruSeq adapter sequences and Illumina sample barcodes were added in two successive PCR steps. The TCR alpha and beta cDNA libraries were sequenced on the Illumina HiSeq platform using custom primers. On the authors' methods: MiGEC processed the raw reads to extract unique molecular identifiers, while MiXCR was used to determine the CDR3 positions. For each individual, recombination models were inferred using an EM algorithm with the repgenHMM and IGoR tools. Shared clonotype analysis was performed with the tcR package in R, normalizing sharing by the product of cloneset sizes. To study raw recombination free of thymic and clonal selection effects, out-of-frame nonproductive sequences were analyzed. TCRdb took the public reads, trimmed them with fastp at Q25, ran MiXCR for clone calling and kept in-frame beta chains. Each CDR3 protein appears once, grouped with its most common genes and DNA. TCRdb, not the authors, supplied the V and J calls. The sample includes 250,000 or so distinct CDR3 sequences, with 6.5% to 9.5% observed a single time. The top ten constitute less than 4% of the sample.

This sample also appeared in a second study, on yellow fever vaccine responses in identical twins. Per that second paper: The authors reported that the T cell response to vaccination in identical twins appeared partly convergent and partly personalized. The study precisely tracked vaccine-responding T cell clones in identical twins.

The chain joins TRBV6-1 to TRBJ2-5; TRBD2 lines up with 9 middle nucleotides. The sequence derives from a woman aged 18-29 years in good health. The sample was CD8+ T cells sorted from blood. DNA sequence: TGTGCCAGCAGTCCACTCAGCGGGGGGAGTGGAGAGACCCAGTACTTC. It translates as CASSPLSGGSGETQYF.